Following are 25 T cell receptor beta chains from one sample sequenced in a study of shared clonotypes between healthy human individuals. Sequenced by immunoSEQ multiplex PCR; TCRdb stores in-frame clones only, minus some. This sample has 2.5 million or so clones, with approximately 92% found just once. Material for sequencing was naive CD4+ T cells sorted from blood. Subset of the sample: CD45RA+ positively selected. The source is a man aged 18 to 30 in good health.

This clone was seen just once. The chain carries TRBV7-2 and TRBJ1-2; D may be TRBD1 (6 bases). Trimming took off 3 bases at V and 4 bases at J, with 9 bases between the two ends. This CDR3 spans 13 amino acids. Germline CDR1 is SGHTA and CDR2 is FQGNSA. Here the CDR3 reads CASSFEGGYGYTF. The CDR3 region has the DNA TGTGCCAGCAGCTTCGAGGGGGGCTATGGCTACACCTTC.

The chain carries TRBV7-2 and TRBJ2-7; D unresolved. The germline gives CDR1 SGHTA, CDR2 FQGNSA. V gave up 1 base and J gave up 3 bases, with 7 bases separating them. CDR3 length equals 13 residues. This chain's CDR3 is CASSLVKNYEQYF. DNA for the CDR3: TGTGCCAGCAGCTTAGTAAAAAACTACGAGCAGTACTTC. The full variable domain, its missing parts supplied by reference TRBV7-2 and TRBJ2-7, is GAGVSQSPSNKVTEKGKDVELRCDPISGHTALYWYRQSLGQGLEFLIYFQGNSAPDKSGLPSDRFSAERTGGSVSTLTIQRTQQEDSAVYLCASSLVKNYEQYFGPGTRLTVT.

The chain combines TRBV10-3 with TRBJ2-7, with TRBD1 matching 8 bases. After removal of 4 bases from V and 5 bases from J, the junction contained 7 bases not matched to a gene. The CDR3 runs 14 residues. The V gene's germline CDR1 is ENHRY and CDR2 SYGVKD. CDR3 loop: CAISGGGQGHEQYF. The CDR3 DNA is TGTGCCATCAGTGGTGGCGGACAGGGCCACGAGCAGTACTTC.

The chain couples TRBV5-1 to TRBJ1-1; TRBD1 might be the D (5 bases). This CDR3 comprises 15 residues. V lost 0 bases, J lost 1 base, and 10 bases lay in between. Per the germline V gene, CDR1 is SGHRS and CDR2 is YFSETQ. CDR3 nucleotides: TGCGCCAGCAGCTTGGGTTCAGGGTCGAACACTGAAGCTTTCTTT. It is translated as CASSLGSGSNTEAFF.

The chain is built from TRBV11-2 and TRBJ2-4; D is ambiguous. Germline lookup yields CDR1 SGHAT and CDR2 FQNNGV. The CDR3 totals 8 residues. Trimming took off 11 bases at V and 9 bases at J, with 5 bases between the two ends. This CDR3 is CAPPIQYF. The CDR3 DNA follows: TGTGCCCCCCCCATTCAGTACTTC.

This rearrangement joins TRBV7-9 to TRBJ2-1; no clear D. The CDR3 runs to 16 residues. Trimming removed 3 bases at V and 4 bases at J, with 16 bases between. Germline V gene sequence: CDR1 SEHNR, CDR2 FQNEAQ (reference sequence). Written as DNA, the CDR3 is TGTGCCAGCAGCTTGAGAAGGGCTATCGGGTACAATGAGCAGTTCTTC. Protein product: CASSLRRAIGYNEQFF. Using reference TRBV7-9 and TRBJ2-1 for the parts outside the CDR3, the full variable domain is DTGVSQNPRHKITKRGQNVTFRCDPISEHNRLYWYRQTLGQGPEFLTYFQNEAQLEKSRLLSDRFSAERPKGSFSTLEIQRTEQGDSAMYLCASSLRRAIGYNEQFFGPGTRLTVL.

The table lists this clone with a count of one. This specimen includes other DNA sequences encoding the same CDR3. The gene calls are TRBV7-2 and TRBJ2-3, with 10 positions matching TRBD2. Germline CDR1 is SGHTA and CDR2 is FQGNSA. The CDR3 has 13 amino acids. V trimming: 6 bases; J trimming: 5 bases; junction bases outside the gene matches: 2. In nucleotides, the CDR3 is TGTGCCAGCAGTCGACTAGCGGGAGATACGCAGTATTTT. This gives the protein CASSRLAGDTQYF.

The chain employs TRBV11-2 and TRBJ2-7; 7 positions agree with TRBD2. V lost 4 bases and J lost 9; bases outside the gene matches: 15. The CDR3 consists of 15 residues. Germline CDR1 SGHAT, CDR2 FQNNGV. For the CDR3, the DNA is TGTGCCAGCAGCTCAACGGGACTCCGGGGAGGGGTGCAGTACTTC. Translation gives CASSSTGLRGGVQYF.

V is TRBV7-2 and J is TRBJ2-5, with 9 bases matching TRBD2. This CDR3 is built from 14 residues. V lost 6 bases and J lost 4; bases outside the gene matches: 6. The germline gives CDR1 SGHTA, CDR2 FQGNSA. CDR3 bases: TGTGCCAGCAGTCGCGGGGGGGCTGCAGAGACCCAGTACTTC. Translation: CASSRGGAAETQYF.

As regards this clone: The same CDR3 also results from other DNA sequences found in this sample. The chain combines TRBV7-9 with TRBJ2-7, with D unresolved. CDR1 SEHNR and CDR2 FQNEAQ come from the germline V gene (reference sequence). CDR3 length: 14 residues. Trimming stripped 1 base from V and 1 base from J, with 8 bases between. Written as DNA, the CDR3 is TGTGCCAGCAGCTTAGGAGCAGGTTCCTACGAGCAGTACTTC. Translated, it gives CASSLGAGSYEQYF.

J is TRBJ1-4 and V is TRBV15, with a weak D call TRBD1 (6 bases). The germline V gene encodes CDR1 LNHNV and CDR2 YYDKDF (reference sequence). The CDR3 consists of 16 residues. Trimming left V 2 bases short and J 5 bases short, with 15 bases between. CDR3 sequence reads: CATSRPQTGSNEKLFF. Here the CDR3 DNA reads TGTGCCACCAGCAGACCGCAGACAGGTTCAAATGAAAAACTGTTTTTT.

The genes are TRBV29-1 and TRBJ2-7; the match to TRBD2 covers 8 bases. V trimming: 4 bases; J trimming: 0 bases; junction bases outside the gene matches: 20. The CDR3 has 19 residues. Germline-derived CDR1 and CDR2 are SQVTM and ANQGSEA. The CDR3 loop is CSVVGSKGQLAASSYEQYF. Written as DNA, the CDR3 is TGCAGCGTTGTGGGCTCAAAGGGGCAACTAGCGGCGTCCTCCTACGAGCAGTACTTC.

The V gene is TRBV30, the J gene TRBJ1-2; TRBD1 agrees at 7 bases. The CDR3 totals 16 residues. Germline trimming cut 0 bases from V and 0 bases from J; bases unmatched to any gene: 7. Germline CDR1 GTSNPN, CDR2 SVGIG (reference sequence). CDR3 bases: TGTGCCTGGAGTGTGGGGGACAGAGACACTAACTATGGCTACACCTTC. It yields the protein CAWSVGDRDTNYGYTF.

The chain uses TRBV6-1 and TRBJ2-2; D unclear. Germline V CDR1 and CDR2: MNHNS, SASEGT. V was trimmed by 4 bases and J by 3 bases, leaving 9 bases between them. The CDR3 is 14 amino acids. The DNA for the CDR3 is TGTGCCAGCAGTGCACTTGGCGACACCGGGGAGCTGTTTTTT. It yields the protein CASSALGDTGELFF.

This chain connects TRBV7-2 to TRBJ2-1; D is possibly TRBD1 (6 bases). Trimming removed 6 bases from V and 7 bases from J, with 16 bases in between. The germline CDR1 and CDR2 sequences are SGHTA and FQGNSA. This CDR3 comprises 14 residues. The CDR3: CASSSPGDENEQFF. DNA for the CDR3: TGTGCCAGCAGTTCGCCAGGGGATGAGAATGAGCAGTTCTTC.

The V call is TRBV27, the J call TRBJ1-2; 11 bases are a match to TRBD1. Trimming cost V 8 bases and J 7 bases; bases outside gene matches: 9. Germline V CDR1 and CDR2: MNHEY, SMNVEV (reference sequence). The CDR3 loop spans 14 amino acids. CDR3 nucleotides: TGTGCCAGCGGTACGGGACAGGGGGTTATTGGCTACACCTTC. Translated: CASGTGQGVIGYTF.

This rearrangement joins TRBV29-1 to TRBJ1-2, with TRBD1 matching 9 bases. V shed 5 bases and J 4 bases; nucleotides not matched to a gene: 11. Looked up from germline, CDR1 is SQVTM and CDR2 is ANQGSEA. The CDR3 covers 15 residues. DNA for the CDR3: TGCAGCGTTCGCCGGGACAGGGAGGTCAGCTATGGCTACACCTTC. It is translated as CSVRRDREVSYGYTF. The variable domain in full, with the rest retrieved from reference TRBV29-1 and TRBJ1-2, is SAVISQKPSRDICQRGTSLTIQCQVDSQVTMMFWYRQQPGQSLTLIATANQGSEATYESGFVIDKFPISRPNLTFSTLTVSNMSPEDSSIYLCSVRRDREVSYGYTFGSGTRLTVV.

Only one count was recorded for this clone. The chain joins TRBV7-9 to TRBJ2-4, with D hard to call. Germline assignment: CDR1 SEHNR and CDR2 FQNEAQ (reference sequence). The CDR3 is 16 residues long. The germline V and J ends were trimmed by 5 bases and 0 bases, with 14 bases remaining between them. The CDR3 here is CASSTDLILAKNIQYF. CDR3 nucleotides: TGTGCCAGCAGCACCGACCTAATTCTAGCCAAAAACATTCAGTACTTC.

The chain joins TRBV9 to TRBJ2-3, with 7 bases matching TRBD2. The V segment lost 4 bases and the J segment 2 bases; nucleotides outside the gene matches: 10. This CDR3 spans 16 amino acids. Germline V lookup: CDR1 SGDLS, CDR2 YYNGEE. This CDR3 reads CASSFEAGYNTDTQYF. For the CDR3, the DNA is TGTGCCAGCAGCTTCGAAGCGGGATATAACACAGATACGCAGTATTTT.

This clone was seen only once. Distinct nucleotide sequences in the sample also encode this CDR3. The chain links TRBV6-5 to TRBJ2-7; D not resolved. This CDR3 region has 14 residues. Trimming shortened V by 0 bases and J by 1 base, and 7 bases separated the two germline ends. From germline, CDR1 is MNHEY and CDR2 SVGAGI. CDR3 amino acids: CASSYSGGSYEQYF. The CDR3 DNA reads TGTGCCAGCAGTTACTCCGGCGGTTCCTACGAGCAGTACTTC.

This chain uses TRBV6-1 with TRBJ2-3; D is uncertain. The CDR3 has 14 residues. Deletions cut 3 bases from V and 0 bases from J, with 7 bases between. Germline V gene data show CDR1 as MNHNS and CDR2 as SASEGT. Written as DNA, the CDR3 is TGTGCCAGCAGTGAGGGTACTAGCACAGATACGCAGTATTTT. It yields the protein CASSEGTSTDTQYF.

This clone was observed a single time. The chain recombines TRBV10-2 with TRBJ1-2; no definite D call. V shed 7 bases and J shed 8 bases, with 14 bases lying between them. The CDR3 has 12 residues. The germline V gene encodes CDR1 WSHSY and CDR2 SAAADI. The CDR3 loop is CASNFGGPGYTF. The DNA of the CDR3 is TGCGCCAGCAATTTTGGAGGACCGGGCTACACCTTC.

The rearrangement joins TRBV4-1 to TRBJ2-3, with 9 bases lining up with TRBD2. V shed 1 base, J shed 6 bases, and the junction held 8 bases outside the gene matches. Germline values: CDR1 MGHRA, CDR2 YSYEKL. CDR3 length: 16 amino acids. CDR3 sequence: CASSQGFGTSPDTQYF. In DNA, the CDR3 is TGCGCCAGCAGCCAAGGGTTTGGGACTAGCCCTGATACGCAGTATTTT.

This clone was picked up one time. This rearrangement joins TRBV19 to TRBJ2-2; D gene uncertain. V lost 1 base, J lost 2 bases, and 23 bases lay in between. Germline V gene sequence: CDR1 LNHDA, CDR2 SQIVND (reference sequence). CDR3 length: 20 amino acids. The CDR3 region has the DNA TGTGCCAGTAGTATAGGACCTCTCCGGGTTCGTCGGGCTAACACCGGGGAGCTGTTTTTT. This gives the protein CASSIGPLRVRRANTGELFF.

This sequence joins TRBV5-1 and TRBJ1-2; possible D gene TRBD1, 5 bases. The CDR3 is 14 residues long. Germline V gene data show CDR1 as SGHRS and CDR2 as YFSETQ. V was trimmed by 4 bases and J by 3 bases, leaving 13 bases between them. The CDR3 DNA reads as TGCGCCAGCAGCCGGGCCGGGGGGGACTATGGCTACACCTTC. As protein: CASSRAGGDYGYTF.